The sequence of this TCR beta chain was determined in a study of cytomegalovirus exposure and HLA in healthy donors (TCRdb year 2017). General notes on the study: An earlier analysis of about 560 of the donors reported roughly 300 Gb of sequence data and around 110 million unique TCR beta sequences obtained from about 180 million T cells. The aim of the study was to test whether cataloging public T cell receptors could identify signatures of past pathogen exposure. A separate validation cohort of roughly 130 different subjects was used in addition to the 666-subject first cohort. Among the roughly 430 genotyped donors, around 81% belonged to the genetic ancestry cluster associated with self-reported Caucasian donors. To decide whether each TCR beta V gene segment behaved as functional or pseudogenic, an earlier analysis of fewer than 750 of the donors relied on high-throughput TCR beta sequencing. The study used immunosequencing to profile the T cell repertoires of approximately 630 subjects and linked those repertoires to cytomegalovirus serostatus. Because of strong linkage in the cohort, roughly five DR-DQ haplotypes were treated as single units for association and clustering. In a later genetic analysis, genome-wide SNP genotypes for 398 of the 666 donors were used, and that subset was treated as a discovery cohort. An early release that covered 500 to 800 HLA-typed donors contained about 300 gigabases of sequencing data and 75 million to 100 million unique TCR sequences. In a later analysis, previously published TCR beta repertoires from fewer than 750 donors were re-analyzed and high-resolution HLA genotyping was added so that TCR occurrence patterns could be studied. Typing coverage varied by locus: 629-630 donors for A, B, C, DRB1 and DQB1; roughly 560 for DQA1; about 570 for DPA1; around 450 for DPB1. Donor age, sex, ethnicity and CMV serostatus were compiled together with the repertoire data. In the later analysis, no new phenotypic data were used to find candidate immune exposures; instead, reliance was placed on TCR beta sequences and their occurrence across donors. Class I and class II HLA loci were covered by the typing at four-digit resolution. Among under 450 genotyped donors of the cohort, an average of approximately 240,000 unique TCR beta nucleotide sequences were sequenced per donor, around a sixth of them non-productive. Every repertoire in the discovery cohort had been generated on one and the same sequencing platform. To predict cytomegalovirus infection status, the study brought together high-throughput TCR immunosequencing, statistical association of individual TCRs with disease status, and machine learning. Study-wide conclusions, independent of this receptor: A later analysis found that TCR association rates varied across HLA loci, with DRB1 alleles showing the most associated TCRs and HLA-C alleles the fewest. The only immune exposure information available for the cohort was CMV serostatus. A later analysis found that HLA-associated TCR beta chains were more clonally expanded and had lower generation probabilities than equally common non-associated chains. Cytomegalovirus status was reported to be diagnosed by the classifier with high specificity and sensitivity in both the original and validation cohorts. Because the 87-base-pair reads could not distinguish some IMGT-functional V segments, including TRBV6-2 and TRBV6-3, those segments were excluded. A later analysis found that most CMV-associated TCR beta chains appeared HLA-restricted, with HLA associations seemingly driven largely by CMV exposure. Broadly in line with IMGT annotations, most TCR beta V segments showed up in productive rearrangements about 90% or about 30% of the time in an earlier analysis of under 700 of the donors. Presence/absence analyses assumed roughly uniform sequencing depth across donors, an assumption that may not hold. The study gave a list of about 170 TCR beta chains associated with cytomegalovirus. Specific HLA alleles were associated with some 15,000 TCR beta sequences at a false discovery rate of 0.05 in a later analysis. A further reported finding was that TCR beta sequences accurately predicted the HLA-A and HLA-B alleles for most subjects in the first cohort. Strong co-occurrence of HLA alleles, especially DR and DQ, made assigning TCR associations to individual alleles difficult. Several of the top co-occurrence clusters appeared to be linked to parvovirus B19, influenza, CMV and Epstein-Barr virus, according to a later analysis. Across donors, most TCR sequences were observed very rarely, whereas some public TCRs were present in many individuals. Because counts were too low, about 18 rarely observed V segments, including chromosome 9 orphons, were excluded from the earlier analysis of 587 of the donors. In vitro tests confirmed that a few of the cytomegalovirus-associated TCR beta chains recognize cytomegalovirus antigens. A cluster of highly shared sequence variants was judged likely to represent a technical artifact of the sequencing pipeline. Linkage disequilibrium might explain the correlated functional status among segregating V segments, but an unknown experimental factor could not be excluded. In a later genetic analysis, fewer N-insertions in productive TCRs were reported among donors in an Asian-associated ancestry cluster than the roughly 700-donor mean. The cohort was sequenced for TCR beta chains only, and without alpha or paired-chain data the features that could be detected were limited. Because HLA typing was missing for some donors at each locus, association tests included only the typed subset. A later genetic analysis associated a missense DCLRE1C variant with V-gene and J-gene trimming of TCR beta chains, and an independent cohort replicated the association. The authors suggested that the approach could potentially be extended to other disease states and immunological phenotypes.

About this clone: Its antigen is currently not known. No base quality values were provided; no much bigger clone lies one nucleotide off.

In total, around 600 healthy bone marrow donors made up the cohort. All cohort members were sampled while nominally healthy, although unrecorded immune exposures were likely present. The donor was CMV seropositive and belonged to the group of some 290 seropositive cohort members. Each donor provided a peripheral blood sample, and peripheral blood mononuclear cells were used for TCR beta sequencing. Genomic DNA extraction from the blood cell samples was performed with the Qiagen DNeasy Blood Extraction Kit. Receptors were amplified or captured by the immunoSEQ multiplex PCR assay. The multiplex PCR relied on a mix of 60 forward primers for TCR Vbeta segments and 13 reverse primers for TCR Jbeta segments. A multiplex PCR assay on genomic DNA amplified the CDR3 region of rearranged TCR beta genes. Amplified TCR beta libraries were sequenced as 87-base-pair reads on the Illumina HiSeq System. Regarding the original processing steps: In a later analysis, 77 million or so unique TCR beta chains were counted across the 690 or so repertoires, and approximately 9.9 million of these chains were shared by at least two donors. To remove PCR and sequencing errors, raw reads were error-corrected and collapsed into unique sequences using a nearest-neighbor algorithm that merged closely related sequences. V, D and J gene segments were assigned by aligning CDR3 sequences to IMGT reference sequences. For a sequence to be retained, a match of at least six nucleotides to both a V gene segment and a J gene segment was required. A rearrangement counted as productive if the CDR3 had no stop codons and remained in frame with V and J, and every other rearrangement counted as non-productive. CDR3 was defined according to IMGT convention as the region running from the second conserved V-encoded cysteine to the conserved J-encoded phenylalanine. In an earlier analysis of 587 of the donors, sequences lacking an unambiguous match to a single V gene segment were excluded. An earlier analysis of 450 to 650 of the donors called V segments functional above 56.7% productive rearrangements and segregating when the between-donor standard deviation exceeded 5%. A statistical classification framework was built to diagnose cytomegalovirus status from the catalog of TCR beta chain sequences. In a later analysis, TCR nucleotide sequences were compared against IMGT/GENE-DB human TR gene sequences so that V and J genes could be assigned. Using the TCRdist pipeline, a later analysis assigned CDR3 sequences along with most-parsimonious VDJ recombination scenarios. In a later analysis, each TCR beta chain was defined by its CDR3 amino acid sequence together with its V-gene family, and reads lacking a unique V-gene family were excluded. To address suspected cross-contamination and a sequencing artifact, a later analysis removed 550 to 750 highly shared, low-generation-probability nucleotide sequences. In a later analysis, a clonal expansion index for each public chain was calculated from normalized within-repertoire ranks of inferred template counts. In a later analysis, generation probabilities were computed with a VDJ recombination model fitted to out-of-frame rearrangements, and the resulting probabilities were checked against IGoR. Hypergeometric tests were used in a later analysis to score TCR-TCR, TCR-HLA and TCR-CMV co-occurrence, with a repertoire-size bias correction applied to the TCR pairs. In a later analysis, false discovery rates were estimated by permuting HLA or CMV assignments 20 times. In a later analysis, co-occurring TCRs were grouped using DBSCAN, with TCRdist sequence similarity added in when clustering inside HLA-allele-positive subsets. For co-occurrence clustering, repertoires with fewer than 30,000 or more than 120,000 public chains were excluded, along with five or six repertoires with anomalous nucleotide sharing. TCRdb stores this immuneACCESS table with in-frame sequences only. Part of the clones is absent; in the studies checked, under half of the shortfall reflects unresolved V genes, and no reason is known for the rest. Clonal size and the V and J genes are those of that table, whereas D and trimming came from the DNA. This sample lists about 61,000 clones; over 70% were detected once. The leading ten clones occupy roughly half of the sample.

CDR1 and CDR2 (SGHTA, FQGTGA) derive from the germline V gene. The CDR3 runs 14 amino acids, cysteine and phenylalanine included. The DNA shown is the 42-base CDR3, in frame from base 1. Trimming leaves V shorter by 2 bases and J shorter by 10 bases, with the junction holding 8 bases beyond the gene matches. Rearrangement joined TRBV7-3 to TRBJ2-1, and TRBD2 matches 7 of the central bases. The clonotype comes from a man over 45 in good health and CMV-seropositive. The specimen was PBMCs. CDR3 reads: CASSLSWTSQEQFF. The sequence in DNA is TGTGCCAGCAGCTTATCGTGGACTAGTCAGGAGCAGTTCTTC. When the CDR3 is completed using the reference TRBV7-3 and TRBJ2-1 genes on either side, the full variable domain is GAGVSQTPSNKVTEKGKYVELRCDPISGHTALYWYRQSLGQGPEFLIYFQGTGAADDSGLPNDRFFAVRPEGSVSTLKIQRTERGDSAVYLCASSLSWTSQEQFFGPGTRLTVL.